These 30 T cell receptor beta chains share one sample of origin, sequenced in a study of T-cell reconstitution after alpha-beta-depleted transplantation in children. Unique molecular identifiers featured in how the TCRbeta library was prepared. Via MiXCR, TCRdb re-called the PCR reads, giving one row per CDR3 protein. The sample records 450,000 to 550,000 distinct CDR3 sequences, approximately 10% being singletons. The specimen was PBMCs, mostly from graft donor cells, collected 180 days after TCRalphabeta/CD19-depleted stem cell transplant. The receptor set was obtained from a female patient aged 2-9 years who had a stem cell transplant for aplastic anemia, so the T cells may come from the graft donor.

This clonotype was found a few times. DNA for the CDR3: TGTGCCAGCAGCGGGTCGCCCCCGCTAGCCGCCTACGAGCAGTACTTC. Encoded protein: CASSGSPPLAAYEQYF. This chain connects TRBV11-2 to TRBJ2-7, with D perhaps TRBD2 (5 bases). Germline CDR1 reads SGHAT; CDR2 reads FQNNGV. The CDR3 is made up of 16 amino acids. The V end was cut by 5 bases, the J end by 2 bases, with 19 bases between.

This clonotype has only a few counts. This chain links TRBV11-3 with TRBJ2-7, with 10 bases aligning to TRBD1. Germline CDR1 SGHNT, CDR2 YENEEA. The length of the CDR3 is 15 residues. V gave up 5 bases and J gave up 7 bases; unmatched junction bases: 11. The CDR3 region is CASSIRGTGEREQYV. The CDR3 bases are TGTGCCAGCAGCATACGAGGGACAGGGGAGAGAGAGCAGTACGTC.

This chain uses TRBV19 with TRBJ2-1, with TRBD2 matching over 9 bases. This CDR3 has 14 residues. The junction had 2 bases not matched to a gene; V was cut back by 6 bases and J by 2 bases. CDR1 is LNHDA and CDR2 is SQIVND in the germline V gene (reference sequence). The CDR3 bases are TGTGCCAGTAGGGTAGCGGGAGCCTACAATGAGCAGTTCTTC. Encoded protein: CASRVAGAYNEQFF.

This chain uses TRBV27 with TRBJ1-2; tentatively, D is TRBD1 (5 bases). The germline V and J ends were trimmed by 5 bases and 4 bases, with 17 bases remaining between them. Germline CDR1 is MNHEY and CDR2 is SMNVEV (reference sequence). This CDR3 has 15 residues. In nucleotides, the CDR3 is TGTGCCAGCAGTCCCTTCGACAGATTCGTCTATGGCTACACCTTC. This encodes CASSPFDRFVYGYTF.

This clonotype was counted at least ten times. The rearrangement links TRBV9 to TRBJ2-3; tentatively, D is TRBD2 (6 bases). This CDR3 contains 16 residues. Between the trimmed V and J ends, which lost 0 bases and 0 bases, there was a span of 11 bases. Germline V gives CDR1 SGDLS, CDR2 YYNGEE. CDR3 sequence: CASSVVDSGSTDTQYF. For the CDR3, the DNA is TGTGCCAGCAGCGTAGTCGATAGCGGAAGCACAGATACGCAGTATTTT.

The chain joins TRBV3-1 to TRBJ2-3; D might be TRBD2 (6 bases). Deletions cut 4 bases from V and 2 bases from J, with 22 bases between. The CDR3 totals 18 residues. CDR1 LGHDT and CDR2 YNNKEL come from the germline V gene (reference sequence). The DNA of the CDR3 is TGTGCCAGCAGCCTGAACAATCGGAAAAGCGGGTCCACAGATACGCAGTATTTT. This encodes CASSLNNRKSGSTDTQYF.

The rearrangement uses TRBV20-1 and TRBJ1-5; D gene uncertain. Germline CDR1 reads DFQATT; CDR2 reads SNEGSKA (reference sequence). Trimming removed 1 base from V and 3 bases from J, with 7 bases in between. The CDR3 loop spans 13 amino acids. In DNA form, the CDR3 reads TGCAGTGCTAGAGGTCCAGACAATCAGCCCCAGCATTTT. Protein: CSARGPDNQPQHF.

This clonotype was picked up a small number of times. The chain links TRBV7-2 to TRBJ2-7; 8 bases are a match to TRBD2. Germline lookup yields CDR1 SGHTA and CDR2 FQGNSA. Germline trimming cut 1 base from V and 4 bases from J; bases unmatched to any gene: 9. This CDR3 comprises 16 residues. CDR3 residues: CASSLGAHGGVYEQYF. The CDR3, as DNA: TGTGCCAGCAGCTTAGGGGCCCACGGGGGGGTATACGAGCAGTACTTC.

The rearrangement uses TRBV6-1 and TRBJ1-4; weak D call: TRBD1 (5 bases). The ends were cut back, 6 bases at V and 3 bases at J, with 11 bases in the middle. CDR3 size: 14 residues. Looked up from germline, CDR1 is MNHNS and CDR2 is SASEGT. DNA for the CDR3: TGTGCCAGCAGCCAGGGAGCGGCTAATGAAAAACTGTTTTTT. It translates to CASSQGAANEKLFF.

A few counts support this clonotype. The rearrangement uses TRBV7-8 and TRBJ2-2, with no clear D. The germline V and J ends were trimmed by 1 base and 7 bases, with 4 bases remaining between them. The CDR3 runs 12 residues. In germline, CDR1 is SGHVS, CDR2 FQNEAQ. CDR3 in DNA: TGTGCCAGCAGCTTAGGTTTCGGGGAGCTGTTTTTT. Its translation: CASSLGFGELFF.

This clonotype was observed many times. The J gene is TRBJ2-5, the V gene TRBV5-1; TRBD2 aligns across 7 bases. Germline V gives CDR1 SGHRS, CDR2 YFSETQ. V dropped 4 bases and J dropped 5; count of bases not matched to a gene: 8. This CDR3 is built from 14 residues. CDR3 sequence reads: CASSLRLAVETQYF. The CDR3, as DNA: TGCGCCAGCAGCCTAAGACTAGCTGTGGAGACCCAGTACTTC.

This clonotype has just a few counts. The CDR3 loop is CASTRGGRAFF. As DNA, the CDR3 is TGTGCCAGCACCCGTGGGGGGAGAGCTTTCTTT. The genes are TRBV6-5 and TRBJ1-1; TRBD1 might be the D (5 bases). V lost 7 bases to trimming and J lost 10 bases, with 13 bases between them. Germline V CDR1 and CDR2: MNHEY, SVGAGI. This CDR3 has 11 residues.

The V and J genes are TRBV5-1 and TRBJ1-1; TRBD1 agrees at 7 bases. There are 14 residues in the CDR3. The V segment lost 2 bases and the J segment 3 bases; nucleotides outside the gene matches: 4. The V gene's germline CDR1 is SGHRS and CDR2 YFSETQ. The chain's CDR3 is CASSFRQGDTEAFF. CDR3 coding DNA: TGCGCCAGCAGCTTCAGGCAGGGGGACACTGAAGCTTTCTTT.

This clonotype was found a few times. This chain's CDR3 is CASSPGTYTGELFF. CDR3 DNA sequence: TGCGCCAGCAGCCCTGGGACGTACACCGGGGAGCTGTTTTTT. The chain employs TRBV4-3 and TRBJ2-2, with D tentatively TRBD1 or TRBD2 (5 bases each). The CDR3 has 14 residues. Deletions cut 4 bases from V and 3 bases from J, with 9 bases between. Germline V gene lookup returns CDR1 LGHNA and CDR2 YSLEER.

The table lists this clonotype with a few counts. The chain combines TRBV12-3 or TRBV12-4 with TRBJ2-1; D ambiguous. Trimming cost V 5 bases and J 5 bases, with 13 bases left between them. This CDR3 has 14 residues. The CDR3 is CASSPRSGNNEQFF. The CDR3 DNA reads as TGTGCCAGCAGTCCCCGATCTGGAAACAATGAGCAGTTCTTC.

The rearrangement uses TRBV19 and TRBJ1-5; unclear D gene. The V gene lost 3 bases and the J gene lost 1 base, with 4 bases spanning the gap. The CDR3 covers 13 residues. CDR1 and CDR2 from the germline V gene are LNHDA and SQIVND (reference sequence). CDR3 coding DNA: TGTGCCAGTAGTATCAGCAGCAATCAGCCCCAGCATTTT. It yields the protein CASSISSNQPQHF.

There are a few counts of this clonotype. V and J are TRBV5-1 and TRBJ2-1; 9 bases align to TRBD2. This CDR3 is 14 amino acids long. The germline V gene encodes CDR1 SGHRS and CDR2 YFSETQ. Losses at the gene ends were 4 bases for V and 8 bases for J; bases not matched to a gene: 7. CDR3 sequence: CASSGSGSGYEQFF. Written as DNA, the CDR3 is TGCGCCAGCAGCGGTAGCGGGAGTGGGTATGAGCAGTTCTTC.

This clonotype was counted only a few times. The rearrangement uses TRBV15 and TRBJ2-1, with D perhaps TRBD1 (5 bases). CDR3 length: 17 amino acids. CDR1 is LNHNV, CDR2 YYDKDF, per germline (reference sequence). Trimming stripped 0 bases from V and 3 bases from J, with 15 bases between. CDR3 bases: TGTGCCACCAGCAGAGAAGGGGTGGCAGGAGACTACAATGAGCAGTTCTTC. Translation: CATSREGVAGDYNEQFF.

This clonotype was counted between two and nine times. The chain employs TRBV12-3 or TRBV12-4 and TRBJ2-5, with TRBD2 identical over 8 bases. V gave up 6 bases and J gave up 5 bases; unmatched junction bases: 8. CDR3 length: 14 amino acids. CDR3 in DNA: TGTGCCAGCAGCCCTCGACTAGCGAGGGAGACCCAGTACTTC. It is translated as CASSPRLARETQYF.

This clonotype was picked up a small number of times. The rearrangement uses TRBV7-2 and TRBJ1-1; weak D call: TRBD1 (6 bases). The CDR3 runs to 15 residues. V was clipped by 1 base and J by 0 bases, with 9 bases between them. CDR1 is SGHTA and CDR2 is FQGNSA in the germline V gene. DNA for the CDR3: TGTGCCAGCAGCTTAGGGGCAGGGGTGAACACTGAAGCTTTCTTT. It translates to CASSLGAGVNTEAFF.

The sample holds a few counts of this clonotype. The chain uses TRBV2 and TRBJ1-5; D is ambiguous. Germline V CDR1 and CDR2: SNHLY, FYNNEI. V was pared by 0 bases and J by 5 bases, with 17 bases between. The CDR3 is made up of 17 amino acids. The CDR3: CASSEAGEGRMYQPQHF. The CDR3 DNA reads TGTGCCAGCAGTGAAGCTGGGGAAGGTCGGATGTATCAGCCCCAGCATTTT.

This clonotype has ten or more counts. The CDR3 region is CASSQEMRGRDGYTF. DNA for the CDR3: TGTGCCAGCAGCCAAGAGATGAGGGGTAGGGATGGCTACACCTTC. The V and J genes are TRBV4-2 and TRBJ1-2; tentatively, D is TRBD1 (5 bases). The V and J ends lost 0 bases and 6 bases respectively, with 14 bases between them. This CDR3 spans 15 amino acids. CDR1 LGHNA and CDR2 YNFKEQ come from the germline V gene.

Many counts were recorded for this clonotype. J is TRBJ2-5 and V is TRBV5-1; TRBD2 matches at 10 bases. The CDR3 is 16 residues long. Germline values: CDR1 SGHRS, CDR2 YFSETQ. The trim removed 1 base at V and 4 bases at J, leaving 7 bases unmatched. DNA of the CDR3: TGCGCCAGCAGCTTGAGATCTAGCGGGAGTGCAGAGACCCAGTACTTC. Protein: CASSLRSSGSAETQYF.

The chain combines TRBV18 with TRBJ2-6, with D possibly TRBD2 on 6 matching bases. CDR1 and CDR2 from the germline V gene are KGHSH and LQKENI. The CDR3 runs 17 residues. V lost 11 bases and J lost 0, with 20 bases in between. CDR3 nucleotide sequence: TGTGCCGGGCGAAGGTTGGGAGGCAGCTCTGGGGCCAACGTCCTGACTTTC. The encoded protein is CAGRRLGGSSGANVLTF.

The chain has TRBV4-3 and TRBJ2-6, with 8 bases lining up with TRBD2. V lost 4 bases and J lost 0; bases outside the gene matches: 5. This CDR3 is built from 17 residues. In germline, CDR1 is LGHNA, CDR2 YSLEER. The CDR3 sequence is CASSLGGASSGANVLTF. The CDR3 coding sequence is TGCGCCAGCAGCCTCGGGGGGGCGAGCTCTGGGGCCAACGTCCTGACTTTC.

Here the CDR3 DNA reads TGTGCCAGCAGCTTAGTCGTCCTCCGGGACCCCGGGGGCTACACCTTC. This sequence encodes CASSLVVLRDPGGYTF. This sequence joins TRBV7-9 and TRBJ1-2; D is perhaps TRBD1 (5 bases). In germline, CDR1 is SEHNR, CDR2 FQNEAQ (reference sequence). Trimming pared 1 base from V and 8 bases from J, leaving 20 bases between. This CDR3 is 16 amino acids long.

This clonotype was seen a handful of times. V is TRBV2 and J is TRBJ2-7, with D possibly TRBD1 on 6 matching bases. The germline V gene has CDR1 SNHLY and CDR2 FYNNEI. This CDR3 spans 13 amino acids. Between the trimmed V and J ends, which lost 7 bases and 3 bases, there was a span of 13 bases. The CDR3: CASNRVCYYEQYV. The CDR3, as DNA: TGTGCCAGCAACAGGGTGTGTTACTACGAGCAGTACGTC.

This clonotype was seen more than once but under ten times. CDR3 coding DNA: TGTGCCAGCAGTACGCTGTTCAGCGCCAACACCGGGGAGCTGTTTTTT. This translates into CASSTLFSANTGELFF. The chain couples TRBV12-3 or TRBV12-4 to TRBJ2-2; no clear D. The CDR3 is made up of 16 amino acids. V gave up 5 bases and J gave up 2 bases, with 15 bases separating them.

This clonotype was seen at least ten times. The chain carries TRBV11-1 and TRBJ2-6; D may be TRBD2 (6 bases). This CDR3 has 18 residues. Germline V gene lookup returns CDR1 SGHAT and CDR2 FQDESV (reference sequence). V dropped 6 bases and J dropped 0 bases, with 18 bases sitting between them. The CDR3: CASRDTSSGYSGANVLTF. CDR3 DNA sequence: TGTGCCAGCAGGGATACAAGTAGCGGATACTCTGGGGCCAACGTCCTGACTTTC.

By its share, this clonotype is medium-sized (0.01 to 0.1%). This chain joins TRBV4-1 and TRBJ2-3; D is unresolved. Germline-derived CDR1 and CDR2 are MGHRA and YSYEKL. The CDR3 totals 13 residues. Between the trimmed V and J ends, which lost 0 bases and 0 bases, there was a span of 1 base. The CDR3 DNA is TGCGCCAGCAGCCAAGACAGCACAGATACGCAGTATTTT. This sequence encodes CASSQDSTDTQYF.